The 11 T cell receptor beta chains below all came from one sample that was sequenced in a study of T-cell memory formation after mild COVID-19. TCRdb re-derived calls from the 5' RACE reads in MiXCR, one entry per CDR3 protein. The sample includes more than 150,000 distinct CDR3 sequences, about 18% of them seen just once. The material sequenced was PBMCs or a T cell subset sorted from them (not recorded which). The receptors were sampled from a man younger than 30 who had mild COVID-19 (a few samples of this study predate the infection). Cell type and time point are not known.

This clonotype has more than one count but fewer than ten. The V call is TRBV6-5, the J call TRBJ1-6; 7 bases fit TRBD1. J lost 8 bases, V lost 6 bases, and 7 bases had no gene match. Germline V gene sequence: CDR1 MNHEY, CDR2 SVGAGI. This CDR3 comprises 14 residues. CDR3 in amino acids: CASSRAGQDSPLHF. As DNA, the CDR3 is TGTGCCAGCAGCAGAGCAGGACAGGATTCACCCCTCCACTTT.

The CDR3 spells CASSYGGSSTDTQYF. The CDR3, as DNA: TGTGCCAGCAGCTACGGGGGCAGTAGCACAGATACGCAGTATTTT. This sequence joins TRBV7-9 and TRBJ2-3; D tentatively reads TRBD1 or TRBD2 (6 bases each). The length of the CDR3 is 15 residues. Looked up from germline, CDR1 is SEHNR and CDR2 is FQNEAQ (reference sequence). V was pared by 4 bases and J by 0 bases, with 11 bases between.

This clonotype was detected only a few times. The chain recombines TRBV11-2 with TRBJ1-1; possibly TRBD1 for D (6 bases). The CDR3 sequence is 15 residues long. Trimming took off 2 bases at V and 0 bases at J, with 10 bases between the two ends. The germline gives CDR1 SGHAT, CDR2 FQNNGV. The CDR3 loop reads CASSLSAGVNTEAFF. The CDR3 bases are TGTGCCAGCAGCTTATCTGCAGGGGTGAACACTGAAGCTTTCTTT.

The chain has TRBV2 and TRBJ1-1, with a weak D call TRBD1 (5 bases). Germline assignment: CDR1 SNHLY and CDR2 FYNNEI. Trimming took 6 bases from V and 3 from J, leaving 17 bases between them. This CDR3 region has 15 residues. The CDR3 sequence: CASSLGLPGDTEAFF. For the CDR3, the DNA is TGTGCCAGCAGCTTAGGGCTGCCGGGGGACACTGAAGCTTTCTTT.

The V call is TRBV29-1, the J call TRBJ2-1, with D unclear. Trimming took off 3 bases at V and 10 bases at J, with 13 bases between the two ends. CDR1 is SQVTM, CDR2 ANQGSEA, per germline. This CDR3 is 12 amino acids long. In DNA form, the CDR3 reads TGCAGCGTTGAGAAGGTCCCAGTGGAGCAGTTCTTC. Amino acid sequence: CSVEKVPVEQFF.

The gene calls are TRBV18 and TRBJ1-5, with TRBD1 identical over 9 bases. This CDR3 contains 16 residues. Germline lookup yields CDR1 KGHSH and CDR2 LQKENI. J gave up 4 bases and V 3 bases, and 7 bases lay outside the gene matches. CDR3 protein: CASSPGTGTLNQPQHF. CDR3 DNA: TGTGCCAGCTCACCCGGGACAGGGACACTTAATCAGCCCCAGCATTTT.

The gene calls are TRBV5-1 and TRBJ2-2, with a possible D match to TRBD1 (6 bases). The length of the CDR3 is 14 residues. Germline V gene data show CDR1 as SGHRS and CDR2 as YFSETQ. V was shortened by 5 bases and J by 3 bases, with 11 bases between the two germline ends. CDR3 in amino acids: CASRSGVDTGELFF. The CDR3 nucleotides are TGCGCCAGCAGATCAGGGGTTGACACCGGGGAGCTGTTTTTT.

In this sample, this clonotype turned up a few times. This chain connects TRBV5-1 to TRBJ2-5; 7 positions match TRBD2. V dropped 6 bases and J dropped 3; count of bases not matched to a gene: 8. The CDR3 is 14 amino acids. In germline, CDR1 is SGHRS, CDR2 YFSETQ. CDR3 residues: CASNTVSGEETQYF. Written as DNA, the CDR3 is TGCGCCAGCAACACTGTAAGCGGGGAAGAGACCCAGTACTTC.

The rearrangement uses TRBV4-1 and TRBJ1-1; D is unresolved. CDR1 is MGHRA, CDR2 YSYEKL, per germline. The CDR3 contains 14 residues. Trimming removed 4 bases from V and 0 bases from J, with 9 bases in between. CDR3 coding DNA: TGCGCCAGCAGCCCTAGAGCTTTGAACACTGAAGCTTTCTTT. Protein sequence: CASSPRALNTEAFF.

The chain has TRBV4-1 and TRBJ2-2, with unresolved D. CDR1 is MGHRA, CDR2 YSYEKL, per germline. The ends were cut back, 1 base at V and 2 bases at J, with 14 bases in the middle. The CDR3 has 17 residues. The CDR3 DNA is TGCGCCAGCAGCCAAGGGGATGGCCAAATCAACACCGGGGAGCTGTTTTTT. Amino acid sequence: CASSQGDGQINTGELFF.

This clonotype was seen only a few times. The chain carries TRBV7-9 and TRBJ1-5; D might be TRBD1 (5 bases). The CDR3 spans 15 residues. Germline V gene lookup returns CDR1 SEHNR and CDR2 FQNEAQ (reference sequence). The ends were cut back, 5 bases at V and 7 bases at J, with 18 bases in the middle. CDR3 nucleotide sequence: TGTGCCAGCAGCGTAGGACCAGGGATGGGCCAGCCCCAGCATTTT. It codes for CASSVGPGMGQPQHF.